The TCR beta chain described here comes from a study of T cell repertoires in aging, cancer and after chemotherapy (dated by TCRdb to the late 2010s). With regard to the full study: The donors fell into six age groups ranging from 30 or younger to 70 or older, and each group had at least three individuals. Alongside fewer than 100 healthy donors serving as a reference group, the cohort included approximately 220 cancer patients, of whom approximately 94 had hematological cancers and some 130 had solid cancers. To examine immunoaging and T cell reconstitution after chemotherapy, the study profiled TCR beta repertoires in peripheral blood from healthy donors and cancer patients. Control TCR repertoires from healthy donors were recorded over several months to years, and clear clonal overlap was observed across re-sampling. In total, the full dataset held millions of TCR reads.

This clonotype was observed a single time. Its antigen is still unknown. Base qualities are missing; no much larger clone stands one base away. One read represents weak support. Rearranged TRB sequences spanning V, D and J segments were amplified in a multiplex touch-down PCR with a mixed TRB-A/B primer pool. Illumina adapters and sample indices were added to the amplicons in two consecutive PCR reactions performed with Phusion HS II polymerase. Amplicons were gel-purified with the NucleoSpin Gel and PCR Clean-up kit, then checked with Qubit and an Agilent 2100 Bioanalyzer. Sequencing of libraries was carried out on an Illumina MiSeq in 600-cycle, single-indexed, paired-end runs. The study's own analysis went as follows. MiXCR versions 2.12 and 3.0.5 were used to process TRB sequences. Each unique CDR3 nucleotide sequence counted as one clone, and only productive sequences with at least two reads were retained. Repertoire metrics included Shannon diversity, evenness, clonality (one minus evenness), and alpha-parameterized diversity profiles from alpha 0 to 5. Generation probabilities of clones in paired pre- and post-chemotherapy samples were computed with the IGoR algorithm. The raw public reads went through TCRdb reprocessing: fastp at Q25, MiXCR clone calling, in-frame beta chains kept. Identical CDR3 protein sequences are pooled into one entry, listed with their most common genes and DNA. TCRdb, not the authors, supplied the V and J calls. This sample lists 13,000 or so distinct CDR3 sequences; 31% were detected once. The ten largest account for over 9% of the sample.

Genomic DNA extracted from peripheral blood, rather than sorted cells or RNA, was used as the source for amplification of TCR beta rearrangements. Study-level results and caveats: The authors noted that the repertoire data do not allow conclusions about immunological memory after chemotherapy. Median generation probability increased over the chemotherapy interval in both cancer cohorts, suggesting repertoire reconstitution through rebound thymic output. In healthy donors, the drop in TCR diversity with age came mainly from a loss of richness, whereas in cancer patients a loss of evenness also played a part. Untreated patients with hematological or solid cancers showed significantly lower blood TCR diversity and higher clonality than age-matched healthy donors.

The germline ends are 10 bases apart after V is trimmed by 3 bases and J by 4 bases. CDR1 and CDR2 are read off the germline V gene (reference sequence) as DFQATT and SNEGSKA. The CDR3 measures 13 amino acids from cysteine to phenylalanine. Of all the DNA, just the CDR3 is kept, 39 bases in frame from base 1. The TCR was taken from a human donor in good health. The donor label of this sample is uncertain. The material sequenced was blood. The chain is assembled from TRBV20-1 and TRBJ1-5, with the D gene too uncertain to name. The CDR3 region has the sequence CSASPDGNQPQHF. Read as DNA, the sequence is TGCAGTGCTAGTCCGGACGGAAATCAGCCCCAGCATTTT.